In this sample, the clone carrying this T cell receptor beta chain turned up many times. The sample comes from a study of spatial heterogeneity in lung cancer. The ends lost 0 bases at V and 1 base at J; junction bases unmatched: 6. Germline CDR1 reads SGHDN; CDR2 reads FVKESK. The CDR3 covers 18 residues. A distinct unique molecular identifier was carried by each TCR cDNA molecule. TCRdb processed the 5' RACE reads anew with MiXCR; each CDR3 protein has one entry. The sample shows tens of thousands of distinct CDR3 sequences, about 5% of them seen only once. The time point: sample taken at primary tumor resection. From tumor, nontumor lung or frozen PBMC, whole RNA was taken unsorted for sequencing.

This sequence joins TRBV14 and TRBJ2-2; 9 bases match TRBD2. The sequenced sample was PBMCs, obtained at surgery. The clonotype comes from a male donor with early-stage non-small cell lung cancer. The CDR3 DNA reads TGTGCCAGCAGCCAAGATACTGGACTAGCGATGAACACCGGGGAGCTGTTTTTT. Translated, it gives CASSQDTGLAMNTGELFF.